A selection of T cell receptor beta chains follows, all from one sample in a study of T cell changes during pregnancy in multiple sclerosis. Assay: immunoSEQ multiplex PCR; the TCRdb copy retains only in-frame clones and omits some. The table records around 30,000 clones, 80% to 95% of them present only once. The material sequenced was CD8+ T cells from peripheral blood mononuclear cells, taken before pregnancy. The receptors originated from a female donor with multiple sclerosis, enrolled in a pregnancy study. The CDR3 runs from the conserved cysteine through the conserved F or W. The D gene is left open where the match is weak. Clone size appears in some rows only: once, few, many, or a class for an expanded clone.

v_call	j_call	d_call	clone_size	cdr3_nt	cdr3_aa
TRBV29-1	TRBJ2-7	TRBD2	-	TGCAGCGTTCTTGGGAGGGTCTACGAGCAGTACTTC	CSVLGRVYEQYF
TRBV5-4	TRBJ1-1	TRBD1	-	TGTGCCAGCACCCACAAACACAGGGGAGGAAGGCGGGCTGAAGCTTTCTTT	CASTHKHRGGRRAEAFF
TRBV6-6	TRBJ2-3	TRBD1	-	TGTGCCAGCACCCAAGCCAAGGGGGCTCGAACAGATACGCAGTATTTT	CASTQAKGARTDTQYF
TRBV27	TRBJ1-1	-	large	TGTGCCAGCAGTTGGACAGCCAAGAACACTGAAGCTTTCTTT	CASSWTAKNTEAFF
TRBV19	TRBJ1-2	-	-	TGTGCCAGTAGTACCACAGGGATGGGCTATGGCTACACCTTC	CASSTTGMGYGYTF
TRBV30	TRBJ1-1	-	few	TGTGCCTCAAAAGCAGAGGCGAACACTGAAGCTTTCTTT	CASKAEANTEAFF
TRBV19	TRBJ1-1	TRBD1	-	TGTGCCAGAAAGAATTCACACGGGACAGCGAACACTGAAGCTTTCTTT	CARKNSHGTANTEAFF
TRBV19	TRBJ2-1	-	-	TGTGCCAGTAGTATAGCCCCCCTCAATGAGCAGTTCTTC	CASSIAPLNEQFF
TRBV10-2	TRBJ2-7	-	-	TGCGCCAGCAGTGGGGGCTACCTTGGAGAAGAGCAGTACTTC	CASSGGYLGEEQYF
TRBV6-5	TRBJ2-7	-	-	TGTGCCAGCAGTTACAGGGGGGAGGGCCTGGGCTACGAGCAGTACTTC	CASSYRGEGLGYEQYF
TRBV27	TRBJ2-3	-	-	TGTGCCAGCAGTTTATCGGCCAGGGCTAGCACAGATACGCAGTATTTT	CASSLSARASTDTQYF
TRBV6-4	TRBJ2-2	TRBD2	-	TGTGCCAGCAGTGAGACTAGCGGGAACACCGGGGAGCTGTTTTTT	CASSETSGNTGELFF
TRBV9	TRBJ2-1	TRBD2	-	TGTGCCAGCAGCCCGAGGACTAGCGGGAGGAATGATGAGCAGTTCTTC	CASSPRTSGRNDEQFF
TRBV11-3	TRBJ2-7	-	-	TGTGCCAGCAGCTTAGGTTCCGGCTACGAGCAGTACTTC	CASSLGSGYEQYF
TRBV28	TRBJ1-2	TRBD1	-	TGTGCCAGCAGTGGACAGGGGGCGCTCGGCTACACCTTC	CASSGQGALGYTF
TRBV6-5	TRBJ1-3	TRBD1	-	TGTGCCAGCAGTGAGACAGGGGCGGGAAACACCATATATTTT	CASSETGAGNTIYF
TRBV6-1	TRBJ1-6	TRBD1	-	TGTGCCAGCAGTGAATCGGCCGGGACAGGGACTTCACCCCTCCACTTT	CASSESAGTGTSPLHF
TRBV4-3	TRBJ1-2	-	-	TGCGCCAGCAGCCCCAGGATTCCTCCCAATGGCTACACCTTC	CASSPRIPPNGYTF
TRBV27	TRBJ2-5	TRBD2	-	TGTGCCAGCAGTTACGGGGGGAGGGAGACCCAGTACTTC	CASSYGGRETQYF
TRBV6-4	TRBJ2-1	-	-	TGTGCCAGCAGTGAGGTGCAGGACAATGAGCAGTTCTTC	CASSEVQDNEQFF
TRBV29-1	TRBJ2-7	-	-	TGCAGCGTTGAAGAGACTAGACAGAATTCCTACGAGCAGTACTTC	CSVEETRQNSYEQYF
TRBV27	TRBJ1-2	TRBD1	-	TGTGCCAGCAGTCCACCGGGACAGAGCTACACCTTC	CASSPPGQSYTF